A selection of T cell receptor beta chains follows, all from one sample in a study of blood T cell repertoires in COVID-19. TCRdb's copy holds only in-frame clones and misses some; the assay was immunoSEQ multiplex PCR. The sample lists 85,000 to 120,000 clones, almost 85% occurring once. The source material was peripheral blood. All receptors come from a man aged 40-50 years with active or convalescent COVID-19. The CDR3 runs from the conserved cysteine through the conserved F or W. A D gene is named only where the DNA matches it firmly. Size is stated for part of the rows, as once, few or many counts, or as a class when the clone is expanded.

cdr3_nt cdr3_aa j_call clone_size v_call d_call
TGTGCCAGCAGCTTAGGCGCCAGGGGGTGGCAGTACTTC CASSLGARGWQYF TRBJ2-7 NA TRBV13 TRBD1
TGTGCCACCAGTGATGGGGGGTATGGCTACACCTTC CATSDGGYGYTF TRBJ1-2 NA TRBV24-1 NA
TGTGCCTGGAATGGGCCTCATTCCTACGAGCAGTACTTC CAWNGPHSYEQYF TRBJ2-7 NA TRBV30 NA
TGCGCTAAGCCTCCCCTCGGGACTAGGCCCCCCGAGCAGTACTTC CAKPPLGTRPPEQYF TRBJ2-7 NA TRBV4-1 TRBD2
TGTGCCAGCAGTAAAGGGGGGGGCAATCAGCCCCAGCATTTT CASSKGGGNQPQHF TRBJ1-5 NA TRBV28 NA
TGTGCCAGCAGCGAAGCGGGACTAGCGGGGACAGATACGCAGTATTTT CASSEAGLAGTDTQYF TRBJ2-3 NA TRBV11-1 TRBD2
TGTGCCAGCAGTGAAAAGGGGGTGTACACTGAAGCTTTCTTT CASSEKGVYTEAFF TRBJ1-1 NA TRBV6-1 NA
TGTGCCAGCAGTCGAAGTGGTACGAGACAGGGGGCATTCGCAAGTGAAAAACTGTTTTTT CASSRSGTRQGAFASEKLFF TRBJ1-4 NA TRBV6-6 TRBD1
TGTGCCAGCAGCCGACTAGCGGGGGGACCCTACAATGAGCAGTTCTTC CASSRLAGGPYNEQFF TRBJ2-1 NA TRBV7-9 TRBD2
TGTGCCTGGAGCCGGGACAGGGGGCTTGGGGAGCAGTTCTTC CAWSRDRGLGEQFF TRBJ2-1 once TRBV30 TRBD1
TGTGCCAGCAGGACTAGCGGGGGGGCAAATACGCAGTATTTT CASRTSGGANTQYF TRBJ2-3 NA TRBV11-2 TRBD2
TGTGCCAGCAGCCTGATACTTAACACCGGGGAGCTGTTTTTT CASSLILNTGELFF TRBJ2-2 NA TRBV7-2 NA
TGTGCCAGCAGTTACGGACAGGGCTTAGGAAACTATGGCTACACCTTC CASSYGQGLGNYGYTF TRBJ1-2 NA TRBV6-5 TRBD1
TGTGCCAGCAGCTTAGGCCCGTTGACTAGAATTGAAAAACTGTTTTTT CASSLGPLTRIEKLFF TRBJ1-4 NA TRBV7-9 NA
TGTGCCAGCAGCGCCGGACAGATCACTGAAGCTTTCTTT CASSAGQITEAFF TRBJ1-1 NA TRBV9 NA
TGTGCCAGCAGCATCCGGAGGCCCGGGACAGCAAACACTGAAGCTTTCTTT CASSIRRPGTANTEAFF TRBJ1-1 NA TRBV27 TRBD1
TGTGCCAGTAGAGTAGGGGCCGACCACTTTAATGAAAAACTGTTTTTT CASRVGADHFNEKLFF TRBJ1-4 NA TRBV19 NA
TGTGCCAGCAGCATGGGGACTAGCGGGGGGGGCAATGAGCAGTTCTTC CASSMGTSGGGNEQFF TRBJ2-1 NA TRBV11-2 TRBD2
TGCGCCAGTGGTGGCGGACTAGCCAAAAACATTCAGTACTTC CASGGGLAKNIQYF TRBJ2-4 NA TRBV10-2 NA
TGTGCCAGCGGACTACAGGAGATCCAGCCCCAGCATTTT CASGLQEIQPQHF TRBJ1-5 NA TRBV2 NA
TGCGCCAGCAGTTTTGGGACAGTTAACACTGAAGCTTTCTTT CASSFGTVNTEAFF TRBJ1-1 NA TRBV5-1 TRBD1
TGTGCCATCAGTGTACAGGGAAACCAGCCCCAGCATTTT CAISVQGNQPQHF TRBJ1-5 NA TRBV10-3 NA
TGTGCCAGCAGCGTCCGGGGATGGGGCTACACCTTC CASSVRGWGYTF TRBJ1-2 NA TRBV28 NA
TGTGCCAGCAGCACCACAGGGGACAATCAGCCCCAGCATTTT CASSTTGDNQPQHF TRBJ1-5 NA TRBV2 TRBD1
TGTGCCAGCCGGCTAGCGGGGCAAGAGACCCAGTACTTC CASRLAGQETQYF TRBJ2-5 once TRBV6-5 TRBD2
TGCGCCAGCAGCCAAGATCCGGTGGGACAGAGTAATTCACCCCTCCACTTT CASSQDPVGQSNSPLHF TRBJ1-6 NA TRBV4-3 TRBD1
TGTGCCAGCAGCCAGGCCAGGGGCTCTAATCAGCCCCAGCATTTT CASSQARGSNQPQHF TRBJ1-5 once TRBV16 NA
TGTGCCAGCAGCTTAAGTGGCGGGGTGGCGGAGACCCAGTACTTC CASSLSGGVAETQYF TRBJ2-5 NA TRBV7-3 NA
TGTGCCACCAGCAGGACTACAGGGTACGAGCAGTACTTC CATSRTTGYEQYF TRBJ2-7 few TRBV15 NA
TGTGCCAGCAGCGGCGGGACAGGGGGATACGAGCAGTACTTC CASSGGTGGYEQYF TRBJ2-7 once TRBV11-2 TRBD1
TGTGCCAGCAGCCTCGAGCCGGGACTAGCGGGGAGGGATACGCAGTATTTT CASSLEPGLAGRDTQYF TRBJ2-3 NA TRBV7-3 TRBD2
TGTGCCAGCAGCTTAACGTTACAGGCAGATACTGAAGCTTTCTTT CASSLTLQADTEAFF TRBJ1-1 NA TRBV7-3 NA
TGTGCCAGTAGTCTCCCCAGTGATCAGCCCCAGCATTTT CASSLPSDQPQHF TRBJ1-5 NA TRBV19 NA
TGTGCCAGCAGCTTAGGTACAGGGGTTTCCGAGCAGTACTTC CASSLGTGVSEQYF TRBJ2-7 NA TRBV7-2 TRBD1